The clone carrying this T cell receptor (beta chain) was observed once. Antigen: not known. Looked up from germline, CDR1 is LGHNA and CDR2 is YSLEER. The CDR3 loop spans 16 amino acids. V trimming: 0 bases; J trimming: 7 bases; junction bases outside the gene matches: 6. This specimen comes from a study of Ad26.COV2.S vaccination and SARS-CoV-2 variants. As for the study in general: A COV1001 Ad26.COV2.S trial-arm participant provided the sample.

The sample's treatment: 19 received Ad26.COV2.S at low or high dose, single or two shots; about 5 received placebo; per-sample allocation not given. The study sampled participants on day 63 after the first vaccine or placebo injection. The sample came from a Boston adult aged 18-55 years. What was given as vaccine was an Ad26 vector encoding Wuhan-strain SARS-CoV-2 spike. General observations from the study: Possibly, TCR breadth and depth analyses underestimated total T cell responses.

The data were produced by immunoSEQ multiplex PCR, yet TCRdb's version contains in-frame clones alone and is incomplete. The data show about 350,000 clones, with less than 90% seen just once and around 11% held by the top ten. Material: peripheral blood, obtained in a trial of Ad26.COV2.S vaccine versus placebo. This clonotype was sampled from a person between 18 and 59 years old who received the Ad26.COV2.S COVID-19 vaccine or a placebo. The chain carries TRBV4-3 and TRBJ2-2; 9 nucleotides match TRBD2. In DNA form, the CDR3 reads TGCGCCAGCAGCCAAGATGCGGGGGGGGCTAGCGGGGAGCTGTTTTTT. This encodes CASSQDAGGASGELFF.